Listed below are T cell receptor beta chains from one sample, sequenced in a study of graft-versus-host responses after intestinal transplantation. Assay: immunoSEQ multiplex PCR; the TCRdb copy retains only in-frame clones and omits some. The table records about 21,000 clones, around two fifths of them present only once. The source was alloreactive CD8+ T cells from a mixed lymphocyte reaction culture, collected before intestinal transplant. All receptors derive from a human patient who received an intestinal transplant. Both conserved end residues are part of each CDR3.

v_call	j_call	cdr3_aa
TRBV6-5	TRBJ2-1	CASRRGPSYNEQFF
TRBV28	TRBJ2-2	CASSFPGARTGELFF
TRBV30	TRBJ1-2	CAWSVQGLYGYTF
TRBV2	TRBJ2-1	CASSGGLLYNEQFF
TRBV5-8	TRBJ2-5	CASSLWGLAETQETQYF
TRBV6-5	TRBJ2-7	CASSYSGGAWQYF
TRBV9	TRBJ1-3	CASSFRGTGDNGNTIYF
TRBV11-2	TRBJ2-7	CASSLVPVNYEQYF
TRBV11-2	TRBJ2-1	CASSLDRRQWVYNEQFF
TRBV2	TRBJ1-2	CASSVGLRYYTF
TRBV7-9	TRBJ2-5	CASSLGLASTQYF
TRBV5-1	TRBJ1-1	CASSFQTSNTEAFF
TRBV19	TRBJ2-7	CASSILADSYEQYF
TRBV28	TRBJ1-1	CASPQRGSDTEAFF
TRBV13	TRBJ2-7	CASSIRRGGEQYF
TRBV11-3	TRBJ2-3	CASSPGLAGITDTQYF
TRBV5-1	TRBJ2-7	CASSPRVGLATSYEQYF
TRBV6-1	TRBJ1-2	CASSEFWHYGYTF
TRBV27	TRBJ1-2	CASSTGNYGYTF
TRBV6-1	TRBJ2-1	CASDQASGMGEQFF
TRBV7-9	TRBJ2-2	CASSLYPGELFF
TRBV25-1	TRBJ2-4	CASSEGGLRYIQYF
TRBV30	TRBJ2-3	CAWSARFRSGGPRGPDTQYF
TRBV19	TRBJ1-5	CASSSDREGNNQPQHF
TRBV9	TRBJ1-2	CASSVGNFMDYGYTF
TRBV13	TRBJ2-5	CASSPRIGSETQYF
TRBV5-6	TRBJ2-7	CASSLMAGGSYEQYF
TRBV29-1	TRBJ1-4	CSVATRTGSNEKLFF
TRBV2	TRBJ2-7	CASSEAGTNLYEQYF
TRBV5-1	TRBJ2-3	CASSPGTSGGDTQYF
TRBV19	TRBJ1-2	CASSTIGWGYGYTF
TRBV29-1	TRBJ2-7	CSVGGTGFSSYEQYF
TRBV7-2	TRBJ2-5	CASSLPGTSGRTETQYF
TRBV7-3	TRBJ2-1	CASSSSGRAGSEQFF
TRBV19	TRBJ2-1	CASNHGGLAGAEQFF
TRBV27	TRBJ2-7	CASMAGVHEQYF
TRBV5-1	TRBJ2-1	CASSTSTSGRNYNEQFF
TRBV28	TRBJ1-2	CASSVLWGWNYGYTF
TRBV7-9	TRBJ2-1	CASSGTRGSEQFF
TRBV28	TRBJ2-2	CASSPTGLAGLTGELFF